This T cell receptor beta chain is drawn from a study of cytotoxic CD8 clonotypes in ibrutinib-treated CLL. Points from the study as a whole: Public clonotypes were uncommon and contracted or stayed stable on treatment. Clonality correlated strongly with circulating CD8+ T cells and exceeded age-matched healthy donors at baseline. Clonality was elevated at ibrutinib response and had returned toward baseline at progression.

TCRdb's copy holds only in-frame clones and misses some; the assay was immunoSEQ multiplex PCR. The profile covers 200,000 to 250,000 clones, with roughly 74% appearing a single time and 15% to 19% taken by the ten largest. As for this clone: Its antigen is not identified.

Germline V lookup: CDR1 MDHEN, CDR2 SYDVKM. With 6 bases removed from V and 2 bases from J, the gap between germline ends came to 17 bases. This CDR3 comprises 15 residues. The sequencing here drew on PBMCs, taken after 24 months of ibrutinib treatment. The gene calls are TRBV28 and TRBJ2-7; tentative D call: TRBD1 (5 bases). The receptor's source is a human donor with chronic lymphocytic leukemia. The CDR3 region has the DNA TGTGCCAGCAGCCCCGGCGAAGCAGGGACCTACGAGCAGTACTTC. This translates into CASSPGEAGTYEQYF.